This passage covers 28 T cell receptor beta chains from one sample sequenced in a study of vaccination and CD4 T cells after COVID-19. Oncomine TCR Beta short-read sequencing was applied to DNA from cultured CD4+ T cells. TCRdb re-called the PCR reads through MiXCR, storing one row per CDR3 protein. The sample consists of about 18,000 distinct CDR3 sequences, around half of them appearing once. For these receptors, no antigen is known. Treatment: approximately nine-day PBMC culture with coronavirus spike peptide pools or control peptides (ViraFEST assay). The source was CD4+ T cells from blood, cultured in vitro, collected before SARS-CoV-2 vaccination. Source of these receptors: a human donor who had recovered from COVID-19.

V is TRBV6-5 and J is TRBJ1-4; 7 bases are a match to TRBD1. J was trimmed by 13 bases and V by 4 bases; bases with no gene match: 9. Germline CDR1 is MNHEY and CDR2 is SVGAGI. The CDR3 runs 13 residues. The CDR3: CASSLLRDSGLFF. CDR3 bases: TGTGCCAGCAGTTTATTAAGGGACAGCGGACTGTTTTTT.

The CDR3 reads CAISESRVGGQPQHF. The CDR3 region has the DNA TGTGCCATCAGTGAGTCTAGGGTTGGGGGTCAGCCCCAGCATTTT. This sequence joins TRBV10-3 and TRBJ1-5, with D perhaps TRBD1 (5 bases). Between the trimmed V and J ends, which lost 0 bases and 6 bases, there was a span of 12 bases. The V gene's germline CDR1 is ENHRY and CDR2 SYGVKD. The CDR3 contains 15 residues.

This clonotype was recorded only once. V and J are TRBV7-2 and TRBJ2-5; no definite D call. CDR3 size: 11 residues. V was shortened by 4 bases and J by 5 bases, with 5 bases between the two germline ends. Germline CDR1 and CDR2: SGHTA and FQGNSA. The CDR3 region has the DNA TGTGCCAGCAGCTCCTGGGAGACCCAGTACTTC. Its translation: CASSSWETQYF.

The CDR3 loop reads CASSPDYLSYEQYF. The CDR3 region has the DNA TGTGCCAGCAGTCCCGACTACCTCTCCTACGAGCAGTACTTC. This chain joins TRBV6-2 or TRBV6-3 and TRBJ2-7, with D possibly matching TRBD2 (5 bases). V was pared by 5 bases and J by 0 bases, with 11 bases between. The CDR3 spans 14 residues. The germline V gene encodes CDR1 MNHEY and CDR2 SVGEGT.

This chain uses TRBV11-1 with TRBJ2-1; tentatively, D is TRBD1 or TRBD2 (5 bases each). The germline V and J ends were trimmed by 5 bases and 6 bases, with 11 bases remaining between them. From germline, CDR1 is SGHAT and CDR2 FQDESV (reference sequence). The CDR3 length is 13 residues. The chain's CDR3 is CASSTGTTNEQFF. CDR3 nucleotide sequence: TGTGCCAGCAGCACCGGGACCACCAATGAGCAGTTCTTC.

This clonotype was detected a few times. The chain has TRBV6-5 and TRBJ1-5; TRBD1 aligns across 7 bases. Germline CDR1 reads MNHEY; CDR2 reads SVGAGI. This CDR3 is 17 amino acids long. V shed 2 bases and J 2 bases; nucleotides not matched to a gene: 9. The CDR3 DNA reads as TGTGCCAGCAGTTACACAAACCGAGGACAGGGCAATCAGCCCCAGCATTTT. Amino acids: CASSYTNRGQGNQPQHF.

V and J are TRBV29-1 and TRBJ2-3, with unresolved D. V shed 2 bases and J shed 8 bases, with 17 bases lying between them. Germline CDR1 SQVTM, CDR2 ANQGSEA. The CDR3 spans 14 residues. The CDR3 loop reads CSVEPRDLMFTQYF. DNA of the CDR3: TGCAGCGTTGAACCCCGCGATCTCATGTTTACGCAGTATTTT.

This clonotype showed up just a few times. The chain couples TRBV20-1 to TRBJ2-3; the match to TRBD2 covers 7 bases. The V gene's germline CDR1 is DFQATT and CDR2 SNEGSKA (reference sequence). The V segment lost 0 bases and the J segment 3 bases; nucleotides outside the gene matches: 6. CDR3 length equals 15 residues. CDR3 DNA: TGCAGTGCTAGAGATGGGCGGGAGTCGACAGATACGCAGTATTTT. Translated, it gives CSARDGRESTDTQYF.

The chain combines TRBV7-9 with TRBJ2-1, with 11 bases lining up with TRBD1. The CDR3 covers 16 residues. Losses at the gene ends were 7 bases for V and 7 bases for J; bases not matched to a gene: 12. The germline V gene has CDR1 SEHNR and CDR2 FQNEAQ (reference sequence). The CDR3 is CASTRSGGTGGNEQFF. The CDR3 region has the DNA TGTGCCAGCACCCGAAGTGGTGGGACAGGGGGAAATGAGCAGTTCTTC. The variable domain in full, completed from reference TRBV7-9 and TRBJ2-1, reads DTGVSQNPRHKITKRGQNVTFRCDPISEHNRLYWYRQTLGQGPEFLTYFQNEAQLEKSRLLSDRFSAERPKGSFSTLEIQRTEQGDSAMYLCASTRSGGTGGNEQFFGPGTRLTVL.

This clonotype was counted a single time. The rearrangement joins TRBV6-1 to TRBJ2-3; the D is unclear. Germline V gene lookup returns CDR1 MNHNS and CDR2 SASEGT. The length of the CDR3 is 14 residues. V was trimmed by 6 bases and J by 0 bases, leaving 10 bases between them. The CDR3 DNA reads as TGTGCCAGCAGAAAAAGTGGGAGCACAGATACGCAGTATTTT. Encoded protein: CASRKSGSTDTQYF.

In nucleotides, the CDR3 is TGCGCCAGCAGCTCTGACAGGGCTGCTGGGGCCAACGTCCTGACTTTC. Its translation is CASSSDRAAGANVLTF. This rearrangement joins TRBV5-1 to TRBJ2-6; 7 positions match TRBD1. The CDR3 sequence is 16 residues long. CDR1 is SGHRS and CDR2 is YFSETQ in the germline V gene. J gave up 2 bases and V 3 bases, and 5 bases lay outside the gene matches.

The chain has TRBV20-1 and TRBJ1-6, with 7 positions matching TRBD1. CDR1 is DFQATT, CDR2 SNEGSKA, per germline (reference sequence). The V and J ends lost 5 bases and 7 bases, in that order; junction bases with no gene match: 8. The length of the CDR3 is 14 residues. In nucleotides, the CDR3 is TGCAGTGCTTCGTCCGACAGGGAGAATTCACCCCTCCACTTT. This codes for CSASSDRENSPLHF.

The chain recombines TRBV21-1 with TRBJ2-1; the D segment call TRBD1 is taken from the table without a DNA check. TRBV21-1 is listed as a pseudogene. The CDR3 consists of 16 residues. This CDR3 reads CASSKRARVPYNEQFF. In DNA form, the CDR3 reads TGTGCCAGCAGCAAACGTGCCCGGGTCCCCTACAATGAGCAGTTCTTC.

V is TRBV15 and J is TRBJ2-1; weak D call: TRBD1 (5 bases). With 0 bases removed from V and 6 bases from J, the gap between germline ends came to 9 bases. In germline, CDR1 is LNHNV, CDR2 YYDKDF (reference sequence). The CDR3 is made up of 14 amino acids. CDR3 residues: CATSRDQGGNEQFF. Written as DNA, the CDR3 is TGTGCCACCAGCAGAGATCAGGGTGGCAATGAGCAGTTCTTC.

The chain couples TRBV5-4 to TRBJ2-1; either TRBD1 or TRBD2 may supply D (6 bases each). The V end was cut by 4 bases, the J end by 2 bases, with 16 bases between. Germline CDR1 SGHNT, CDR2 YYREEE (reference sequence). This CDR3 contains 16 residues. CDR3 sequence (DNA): TGTGCCAGCAGCCCCTTGACGGGGGCCACCTACAATGAGCAGTTCTTC. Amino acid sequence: CASSPLTGATYNEQFF.

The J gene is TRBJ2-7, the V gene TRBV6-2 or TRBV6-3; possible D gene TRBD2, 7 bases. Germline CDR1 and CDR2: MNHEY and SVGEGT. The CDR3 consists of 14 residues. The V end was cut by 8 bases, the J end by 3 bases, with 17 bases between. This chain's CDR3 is CASQEGGVIYEQYF. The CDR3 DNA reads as TGTGCCAGCCAAGAAGGGGGGGTTATCTACGAGCAGTACTTC.

The CDR3 spells CASKRLAGTKDEQFF. The CDR3 DNA reads TGTGCCAGCAAGAGACTAGCGGGAACGAAGGATGAGCAGTTCTTC. The chain joins TRBV28 to TRBJ2-1; 11 bases map to TRBD2. V lost 7 bases and J lost 8; bases outside the gene matches: 10. The CDR3 contains 15 residues. Germline V gives CDR1 MDHEN, CDR2 SYDVKM. Supplemented by reference TRBV28 and TRBJ2-1, the full variable domain reads DVKVTQSSRYLVKRTGEKVFLECVQDMDHENMFWYRQDPGLGLRLIYFSYDVKMKEKGDIPEGYSVSREKKERFSLILESASTNQTSMYLCASKRLAGTKDEQFFGPGTRLTVL.

CDR3 protein: CASGMRLAGVADTQYF. The DNA of the CDR3 is TGTGCCAGCGGCATGCGGCTAGCGGGAGTGGCAGATACGCAGTATTTT. The chain couples TRBV6-4 to TRBJ2-3, with 10 bases identical to TRBD2. J lost 4 bases, V lost 8 bases, and 12 bases had no gene match. Germline-derived CDR1 and CDR2 are MRHNA and SNTAGT. This CDR3 is 16 amino acids long.

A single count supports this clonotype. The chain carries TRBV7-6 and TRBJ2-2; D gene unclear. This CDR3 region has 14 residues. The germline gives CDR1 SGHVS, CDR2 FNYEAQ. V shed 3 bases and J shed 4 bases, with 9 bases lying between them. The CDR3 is CASSFRHPTGELFF. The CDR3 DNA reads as TGTGCCAGCAGCTTTCGTCATCCCACCGGGGAGCTGTTTTTT.

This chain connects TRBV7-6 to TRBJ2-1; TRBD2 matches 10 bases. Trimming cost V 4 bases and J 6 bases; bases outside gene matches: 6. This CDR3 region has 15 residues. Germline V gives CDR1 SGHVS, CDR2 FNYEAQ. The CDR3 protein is CASSSLAGVLNEQFF. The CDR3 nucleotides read TGTGCCAGCAGCTCGCTAGCGGGAGTGCTCAATGAGCAGTTCTTC. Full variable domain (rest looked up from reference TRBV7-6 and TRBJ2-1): GAGVSQSPRYKVTKRGQDVALRCDPISGHVSLYWYRQALGQGPEFLTYFNYEAQQDKSGLPNDRFSAERPEGSISTLTIQRTEQRDSAMYRCASSSLAGVLNEQFFGPGTRLTVL.

In DNA form, the CDR3 reads TGTGCCAGCAGTTCCGCCTGGTTGAGGGGCAATATTTTGGGAGAGACCCAGTACTTC. It is translated as CASSSAWLRGNILGETQYF. The chain employs TRBV28 and TRBJ2-5; TRBD1 or TRBD2 may be the D gene (5 bases each). V lost 4 bases and J lost 4, with 28 bases in between. The CDR3 is made up of 19 amino acids. The germline CDR1 and CDR2 sequences are MDHEN and SYDVKM.

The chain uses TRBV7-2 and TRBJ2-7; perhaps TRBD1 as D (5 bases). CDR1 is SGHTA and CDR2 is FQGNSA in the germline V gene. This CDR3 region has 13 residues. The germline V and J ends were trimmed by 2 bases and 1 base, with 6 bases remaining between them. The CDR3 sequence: CASSLKGSYEQYF. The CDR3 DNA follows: TGTGCCAGCAGCTTAAAGGGGTCCTACGAGCAGTACTTC.

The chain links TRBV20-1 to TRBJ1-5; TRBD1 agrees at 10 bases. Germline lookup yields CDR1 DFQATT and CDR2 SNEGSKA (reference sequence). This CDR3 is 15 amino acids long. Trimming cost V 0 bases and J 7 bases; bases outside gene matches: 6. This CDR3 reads CSARDPGTGVQPQHF. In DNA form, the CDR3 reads TGCAGTGCTAGAGATCCCGGGACAGGGGTGCAGCCCCAGCATTTT.

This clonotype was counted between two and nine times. The CDR3 is CASSSDRGQVEAFF. The CDR3 nucleotides are TGTGCCAGCAGCTCAGACAGGGGGCAAGTTGAAGCTTTCTTT. V gene TRBV7-9 combines with J gene TRBJ1-1; 10 nucleotides match TRBD1. This CDR3 has 14 amino acids. Trimming at V came to 4 bases and at J to 7 bases, leaving 6 bases not matched to a gene. Germline-derived CDR1 and CDR2 are SEHNR and FQNEAQ (reference sequence).

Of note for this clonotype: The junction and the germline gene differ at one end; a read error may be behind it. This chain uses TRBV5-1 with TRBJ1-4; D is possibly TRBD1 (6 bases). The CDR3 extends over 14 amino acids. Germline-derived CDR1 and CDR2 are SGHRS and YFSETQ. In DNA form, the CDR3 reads TGCGCCAGCACCTTGGGGGGCTCAAGCGAAAAACTGTTTTTT. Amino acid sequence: CASTLGGSSEKLFF.

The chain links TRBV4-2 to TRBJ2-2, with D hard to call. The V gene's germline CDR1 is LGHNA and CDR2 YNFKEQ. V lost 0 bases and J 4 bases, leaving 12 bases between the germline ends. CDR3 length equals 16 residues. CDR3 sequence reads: CASSQDYHTVTGELFF. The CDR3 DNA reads TGTGCCAGCAGCCAAGATTACCATACAGTCACCGGGGAGCTGTTTTTT.

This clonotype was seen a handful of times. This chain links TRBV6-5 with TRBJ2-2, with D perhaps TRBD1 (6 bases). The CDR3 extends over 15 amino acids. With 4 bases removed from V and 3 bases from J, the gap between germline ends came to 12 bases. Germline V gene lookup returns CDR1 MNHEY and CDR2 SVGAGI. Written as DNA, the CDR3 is TGTGCCAGCAGTTTAGAGGACAGTGACACCGGGGAGCTGTTTTTT. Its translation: CASSLEDSDTGELFF.

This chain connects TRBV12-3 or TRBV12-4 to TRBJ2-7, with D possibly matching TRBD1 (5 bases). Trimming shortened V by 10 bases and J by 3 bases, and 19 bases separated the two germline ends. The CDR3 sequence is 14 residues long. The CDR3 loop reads CATSTQGLLYEQYF. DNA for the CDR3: TGTGCCACCAGCACGCAGGGCCTCCTCTACGAGCAGTACTTC.